A selection of T cell receptor beta chains follows, all from one sample in a study of T cell changes during pregnancy in multiple sclerosis. This table comes from immunoSEQ multiplex PCR, and its TCRdb copy is limited to in-frame clones, with some not included. Counted here are 45,000 to 70,000 clones, around 92% occurring once; the ten biggest clones make up about 0.64%. The specimen was CD4+ T cells from peripheral blood mononuclear cells, collected after pregnancy. Receptors originate from a female donor with multiple sclerosis, enrolled in a pregnancy study. Both conserved end residues are part of each CDR3. Fields, in order: D gene, clone size, J gene, V gene, CDR3 protein, CDR3 DNA. D genes are given only for firm matches. Size values are once, few and many counts, or a class for expanded clones, and some rows have none.

d_call: .
clone_size: .
j_call: TRBJ2-5
v_call: TRBV18
cdr3_aa: CASSQPWGLGETQYF
cdr3_nt: TGTGCCAGCTCACAACCCTGGGGGCTGGGGGAGACCCAGTACTTC

d_call: .
clone_size: once
j_call: TRBJ1-5
v_call: TRBV27
cdr3_aa: CASIQPDSVDNQPQHF
cdr3_nt: TGTGCCAGCATCCAACCCGACTCAGTCGACAATCAGCCCCAGCATTTT

d_call: TRBD1
clone_size: .
j_call: TRBJ2-5
v_call: TRBV7-2
cdr3_aa: CASSLVPTGGYVRETQYF
cdr3_nt: TGTGCCAGCAGCTTAGTTCCGACAGGGGGCTACGTGAGGGAGACCCAGTACTTC

d_call: .
clone_size: .
j_call: TRBJ1-1
v_call: TRBV7-2
cdr3_aa: CASSLARGGVGGMNTEAFF
cdr3_nt: TGTGCCAGCAGCTTAGCTCGCGGGGGGGTTGGGGGGATGAACACTGAAGCTTTCTTT

d_call: TRBD2
clone_size: .
j_call: TRBJ2-3
v_call: TRBV7-8
cdr3_aa: CASSLGASGALTDTQYF
cdr3_nt: TGTGCCAGCAGCTTAGGGGCTAGCGGGGCACTCACAGATACGCAGTATTTT

d_call: TRBD1
clone_size: .
j_call: TRBJ2-7
v_call: TRBV2
cdr3_aa: CASNPQGTPYEQYF
cdr3_nt: TGTGCCAGCAACCCACAGGGGACCCCCTACGAGCAGTACTTC

d_call: TRBD1
clone_size: .
j_call: TRBJ2-1
v_call: TRBV6-5
cdr3_aa: CASSPGQGKVQFF
cdr3_nt: TGTGCCAGCAGTCCAGGACAGGGGAAAGTGCAGTTCTTC

d_call: TRBD1
clone_size: .
j_call: TRBJ1-5
v_call: TRBV7-9
cdr3_aa: CASSTQGSNQPQHF
cdr3_nt: TGTGCCAGCAGTACACAGGGGAGCAATCAGCCCCAGCATTTT

d_call: .
clone_size: .
j_call: TRBJ2-5
v_call: TRBV11-3
cdr3_aa: CASSSNSETQYF
cdr3_nt: TGTGCCAGCAGCTCGAACTCAGAGACCCAGTACTTC

d_call: .
clone_size: .
j_call: TRBJ2-7
v_call: TRBV7-3
cdr3_aa: CASSNQQGPTYEQYF
cdr3_nt: TGTGCCAGCAGCAACCAACAGGGACCCACTTACGAGCAGTACTTC

d_call: .
clone_size: .
j_call: TRBJ1-6
v_call: TRBV5-8
cdr3_aa: CASSLYSNSPLHF
cdr3_nt: TGTGCCAGCAGCTTGTACTCTAATTCACCCCTCCACTTT

d_call: .
clone_size: .
j_call: TRBJ1-1
v_call: TRBV29-1
cdr3_aa: CSVDQGMNTEAFF
cdr3_nt: TGCAGCGTTGATCAGGGTATGAACACTGAAGCTTTCTTT

d_call: TRBD1
clone_size: .
j_call: TRBJ1-2
v_call: TRBV25-1
cdr3_aa: CATYPPGQFSNYGYTF
cdr3_nt: TGTGCCACCTACCCCCCGGGACAGTTCTCTAACTATGGCTACACCTTC

d_call: .
clone_size: .
j_call: TRBJ2-7
v_call: TRBV30
cdr3_aa: CAWSVNLASSYEQYF
cdr3_nt: TGTGCCTGGAGTGTGAATCTAGCATCATCCTACGAGCAGTACTTC

d_call: TRBD1
clone_size: .
j_call: TRBJ1-1
v_call: TRBV4-3
cdr3_aa: CASSHLGQGATEAFF
cdr3_nt: TGCGCCAGCAGCCACTTAGGACAGGGGGCCACTGAAGCTTTCTTT

d_call: TRBD2
clone_size: once
j_call: TRBJ2-7
v_call: TRBV11-2
cdr3_aa: CASSLSGGSSYEQYF
cdr3_nt: TGTGCCAGCAGCTTGAGCGGGGGGTCCTCCTACGAGCAGTACTTC

d_call: .
clone_size: .
j_call: TRBJ2-3
v_call: TRBV5-4
cdr3_aa: CASSSKQGADTQYF
cdr3_nt: TGTGCCAGCAGCTCGAAACAGGGTGCAGATACGCAGTATTTT

d_call: TRBD1
clone_size: .
j_call: TRBJ1-1
v_call: TRBV9
cdr3_aa: CASSPAWTGAPRAFF
cdr3_nt: TGTGCCAGCAGCCCAGCCTGGACAGGGGCCCCCCGGGCTTTCTTT

d_call: .
clone_size: .
j_call: TRBJ1-2
v_call: TRBV5-1
cdr3_aa: CASSLDSDNYGYTF
cdr3_nt: TGCGCCAGCAGCTTGGATAGCGATAACTATGGCTACACCTTC

d_call: TRBD1
clone_size: few
j_call: TRBJ1-2
v_call: TRBV15
cdr3_aa: CATSRDREQGDGSGYTF
cdr3_nt: TGTGCCACCAGCAGAGATAGGGAACAGGGGGACGGATCGGGCTACACCTTC

d_call: .
clone_size: .
j_call: TRBJ1-1
v_call: TRBV11-1
cdr3_aa: CASSLSGSEAFF
cdr3_nt: TGTGCCAGCAGCTTATCCGGTTCTGAAGCTTTCTTT

d_call: .
clone_size: .
j_call: TRBJ1-1
v_call: TRBV6-5
cdr3_aa: CASSYRQGSTEAFF
cdr3_nt: TGTGCCAGCAGTTACCGTCAGGGGAGCACTGAAGCTTTCTTT

d_call: .
clone_size: .
j_call: TRBJ1-4
v_call: TRBV5-4
cdr3_aa: CASSLGTSYEKLFF
cdr3_nt: TGTGCCAGCAGCTTGGGGACTTCCTATGAAAAACTGTTTTTT

d_call: TRBD1
clone_size: .
j_call: TRBJ2-7
v_call: TRBV5-6
cdr3_aa: CASSVGLRTGVYEQYF
cdr3_nt: TGTGCCAGCAGTGTGGGCCTCCGGACAGGTGTTTACGAGCAGTACTTC

d_call: TRBD1
clone_size: .
j_call: TRBJ1-2
v_call: TRBV16
cdr3_aa: CASSQLGQGRGGYTF
cdr3_nt: TGTGCCAGCAGCCAATTGGGACAGGGAAGAGGTGGCTACACCTTC

d_call: TRBD2
clone_size: .
j_call: TRBJ2-2
v_call: TRBV9
cdr3_aa: CASSVVAGGNTGELFF
cdr3_nt: TGTGCCAGCAGCGTAGTCGCGGGGGGCAACACCGGGGAGCTGTTTTTT

d_call: .
clone_size: .
j_call: TRBJ2-7
v_call: TRBV5-6
cdr3_aa: CASSLSMGISSSYEQYF
cdr3_nt: TGTGCCAGCAGCTTGAGTATGGGCATATCCAGCTCCTACGAGCAGTACTTC

d_call: TRBD1
clone_size: .
j_call: TRBJ1-5
v_call: TRBV18
cdr3_aa: CATPGGRSNQPQHF
cdr3_nt: TGTGCCACCCCAGGGGGACGGAGCAATCAGCCCCAGCATTTT

d_call: TRBD1
clone_size: once
j_call: TRBJ2-2
v_call: TRBV19
cdr3_aa: CASRPGTGKVTGELFF
cdr3_nt: TGTGCCAGTCGACCCGGGACAGGGAAAGTCACCGGGGAGCTGTTTTTT

d_call: TRBD2
clone_size: .
j_call: TRBJ2-5
v_call: TRBV27
cdr3_aa: CASSFQGLAGSGTQYF
cdr3_nt: TGTGCCAGCAGTTTCCAAGGACTAGCGGGGAGTGGGACCCAGTACTTC

d_call: .
clone_size: .
j_call: TRBJ2-7
v_call: TRBV7-6
cdr3_aa: CASSLLGRGYEQYF
cdr3_nt: TGTGCCAGCAGCTTGCTGGGCCGTGGATACGAGCAGTACTTC

d_call: .
clone_size: .
j_call: TRBJ2-3
v_call: TRBV11-2
cdr3_aa: CASSLRQTSTDTQYF
cdr3_nt: TGTGCCAGCAGCTTAAGACAGACTAGCACAGATACGCAGTATTTT

d_call: .
clone_size: .
j_call: TRBJ1-2
v_call: TRBV21-1
cdr3_aa: CARPQGEANYGYTF
cdr3_nt: TGTGCCAGGCCCCAGGGGGAAGCCAACTATGGCTACACCTTC

d_call: .
clone_size: few
j_call: TRBJ1-1
v_call: TRBV7-2
cdr3_aa: CASSLQGITEAFF
cdr3_nt: TGTGCCAGCAGCTTACAGGGGATCACTGAAGCTTTCTTT

d_call: .
clone_size: once
j_call: TRBJ2-7
v_call: TRBV20-1
cdr3_aa: CSARAVYEQYF
cdr3_nt: TGCAGTGCTAGAGCAGTCTACGAGCAGTACTTC

d_call: TRBD1
clone_size: .
j_call: TRBJ1-2
v_call: TRBV18
cdr3_aa: CASSRGQGDYGYTF
cdr3_nt: TGTGCCAGCTCACGGGGACAGGGTGACTATGGCTACACCTTC

d_call: TRBD2
clone_size: .
j_call: TRBJ2-5
v_call: TRBV6-6
cdr3_aa: CASSAGLAVTGETQYF
cdr3_nt: TGTGCCAGCAGTGCGGGACTAGCGGTAACCGGGGAGACCCAGTACTTC

d_call: .
clone_size: many
j_call: TRBJ1-2
v_call: TRBV10-3
cdr3_aa: CAISESWGGGDYGYTF
cdr3_nt: TGTGCCATCAGTGAGTCGTGGGGAGGAGGCGACTATGGCTACACCTTC

d_call: TRBD2
clone_size: .
j_call: TRBJ2-1
v_call: TRBV7-6
cdr3_aa: CASSGKKRGLYNEQFF
cdr3_nt: TGTGCCAGCAGCGGAAAAAAGCGGGGGCTATACAATGAGCAGTTCTTC

d_call: .
clone_size: once
j_call: TRBJ1-2
v_call: TRBV21-1
cdr3_aa: CASSKDRGEANYGYTF
cdr3_nt: TGTGCCAGCAGCAAAGACAGGGGGGAAGCTAACTATGGCTACACCTTC

d_call: .
clone_size: .
j_call: TRBJ1-2
v_call: TRBV6-1
cdr3_aa: CASSATGYGYTF
cdr3_nt: TGTGCCAGCAGTGCAACAGGGTATGGCTACACCTTC

d_call: .
clone_size: .
j_call: TRBJ1-6
v_call: TRBV19
cdr3_aa: CASSPPSGDNSPLHF
cdr3_nt: TGTGCCAGTAGTCCCCCCTCGGGGGATAATTCACCCCTCCACTTT

d_call: .
clone_size: once
j_call: TRBJ2-7
v_call: TRBV21-1
cdr3_aa: CASSKILPTGRDYEQYF
cdr3_nt: TGTGCCAGCAGCAAAATACTGCCAACCGGCAGGGACTACGAGCAGTACTTC

d_call: .
clone_size: .
j_call: TRBJ2-3
v_call: TRBV5-1
cdr3_aa: CASSLVGRSTDTQYF
cdr3_nt: TGCGCCAGCAGCTTGGTGGGCCGGAGCACAGATACGCAGTATTTT

d_call: TRBD2
clone_size: few
j_call: TRBJ2-7
v_call: TRBV10-3
cdr3_aa: CAMGTSGSYEQYF
cdr3_nt: TGTGCCATGGGGACTAGCGGATCCTACGAGCAGTACTTC

d_call: TRBD1
clone_size: .
j_call: TRBJ2-7
v_call: TRBV7-2
cdr3_aa: CASSFLRDRRRSGAYEQYF
cdr3_nt: TGTGCCAGCAGCTTCCTCCGGGACAGGCGCAGGAGTGGGGCCTACGAGCAGTACTTC

d_call: TRBD1
clone_size: .
j_call: TRBJ2-7
v_call: TRBV30
cdr3_aa: CAWSGRRDRVREQYF
cdr3_nt: TGTGCCTGGAGCGGACGCCGGGACAGGGTTAGAGAGCAGTACTTC